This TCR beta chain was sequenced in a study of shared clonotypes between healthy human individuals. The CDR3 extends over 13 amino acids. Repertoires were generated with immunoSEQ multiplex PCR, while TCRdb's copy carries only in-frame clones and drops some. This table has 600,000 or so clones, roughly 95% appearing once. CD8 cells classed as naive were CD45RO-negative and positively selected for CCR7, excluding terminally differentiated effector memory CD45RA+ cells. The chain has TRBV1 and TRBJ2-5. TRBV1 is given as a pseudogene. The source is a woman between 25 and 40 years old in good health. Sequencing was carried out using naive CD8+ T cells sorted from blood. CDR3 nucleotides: TGCACCAGCAGCCAAGGGGGTGTAGAGACCCAGTACTTC. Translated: CTSSQGGVETQYF.